This entry describes one TCR beta chain. The source of the sample is a study of PD-1 blockade in classical Hodgkin lymphoma. The data were produced by immunoSEQ multiplex PCR, yet TCRdb's version contains in-frame clones alone and is incomplete. The sample includes 25,000 to 35,000 clones, approximately 81% seen only once; the top ten take roughly 0.6%. Stated time point: cycle 4 day 1 (C4D1), after five to seven weeks of nivolumab. Following autologous stem cell transplantation, relapse occurred in every patient, and exposure to brentuximab vedotin varied. Isolation of CD4+ T cells from thawed PBMCs was performed by magnetic negative selection. The CDR3 extends over 15 amino acids. Deletions cut 1 base from V and 3 bases from J, with 9 bases between. Germline CDR1 reads SGHVS; CDR2 reads FNYEAQ.

The sequence derives from a human donor with classical Hodgkin lymphoma. V usage is TRBV7-6 and J usage is TRBJ2-2; no clear D. Sequencing was performed on CD4+ T cells from blood, taken before the fourth cycle of nivolumab. The CDR3 sequence: CASSLVHSDTGELFF. CDR3 DNA sequence: TGTGCCAGCAGCTTAGTGCACAGCGACACCGGGGAGCTGTTTTTT.